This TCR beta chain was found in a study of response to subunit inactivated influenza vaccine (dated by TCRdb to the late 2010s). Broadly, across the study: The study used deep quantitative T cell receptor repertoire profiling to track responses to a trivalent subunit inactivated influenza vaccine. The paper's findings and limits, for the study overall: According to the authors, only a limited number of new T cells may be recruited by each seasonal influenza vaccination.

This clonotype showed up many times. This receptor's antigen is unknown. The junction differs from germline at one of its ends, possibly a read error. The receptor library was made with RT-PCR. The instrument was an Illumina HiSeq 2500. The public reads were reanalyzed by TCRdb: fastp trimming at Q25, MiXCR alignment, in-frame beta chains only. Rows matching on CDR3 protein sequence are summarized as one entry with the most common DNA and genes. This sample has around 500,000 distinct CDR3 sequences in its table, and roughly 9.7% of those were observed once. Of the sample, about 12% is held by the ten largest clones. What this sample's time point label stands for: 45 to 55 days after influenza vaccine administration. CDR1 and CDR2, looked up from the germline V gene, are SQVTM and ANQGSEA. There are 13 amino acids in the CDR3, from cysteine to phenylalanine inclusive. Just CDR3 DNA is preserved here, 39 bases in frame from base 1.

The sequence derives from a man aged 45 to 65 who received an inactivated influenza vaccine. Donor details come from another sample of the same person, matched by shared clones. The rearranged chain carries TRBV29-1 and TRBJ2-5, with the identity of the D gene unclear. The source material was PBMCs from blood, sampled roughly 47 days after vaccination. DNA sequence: TGCAGCGTTGATCGCCTCCTACAAGGGACCCAGTACTTC. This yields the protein CSVDRLLQGTQYF.